The 30 T cell receptor beta chains given below trace back to one sample, sequenced in a study of tumor-infiltrating lymphocytes in primary liver carcinoma. Each 20-30 mg portion of unsorted bulk tissue served as the source for co-extraction of RNA and DNA. A primer matching the constant region was used to make TCR beta cDNA from around 460 ng of total RNA. Nested multiplex PCR, run for three rounds with slightly modified ARM-PCR, yielded TCR beta libraries. PCR rounds one and two used TRBV1-TRBV30 forward primers with a C-beta reverse primer for around 11 cycles each. TCRdb redid the calling of the multiplex PCR reads with MiXCR, one entry per CDR3 protein. The sample lists about 110,000 distinct CDR3 sequences, about 68% occurring once. Sequencing used liver tumor tissue from sampling region 1. The subset here: tumor region T1, superior pole. Receptors were obtained from a woman aged 60-75 years with primary liver carcinoma and hepatitis B virus infection.

About this clonotype: Given the absence of the conserved phenylalanine or tryptophan at the CDR3 end, a read error is likely. The rearrangement joins TRBV29-1 to TRBJ2-7, with 10 bases that match TRBD2. The CDR3 has 15 residues. The germline CDR1 and CDR2 sequences are SQVTM and ANQGSEA. The trim removed 6 bases at V and 0 bases at J, leaving 8 bases unmatched. CDR3 nucleotides: TGCAGCGTCCGGGGACTAGCGATAAACTCCTACGAGCAGTACCTC. Translating it yields CSVRGLAINSYEQYL.

Concerning this clonotype itself: Being one base from a much bigger clone, this may be a read error. The chain joins TRBV6-2 or TRBV6-3 to TRBJ2-7; D possibly uses TRBD1 or TRBD2 (5 bases each). Germline values: CDR1 MNHEY, CDR2 SVGEGT. This CDR3 is 12 amino acids long. With 11 bases removed from V and 6 bases from J, the gap between germline ends came to 17 bases. The CDR3 coding sequence is TGTGCCTCCTCCGGGACCCTCCGCGAGCAGTACTTC. Protein product: CASSGTLREQYF.

The chain carries TRBV14 and TRBJ1-2; 7 bases match TRBD1. After removal of 10 bases from V and 3 bases from J, the junction contained 17 bases not matched to a gene. From germline, CDR1 is SGHDN and CDR2 FVKESK. The CDR3 length is 16 residues. The CDR3 DNA follows: TGTGCCAACAGTCTATACGACCAGGGGGTCGACTATGGCTACACCTTC. Translation: CANSLYDQGVDYGYTF.

The V call is TRBV24-1, the J call TRBJ1-6, with no clear D. The CDR3 is 13 amino acids. Germline V lookup: CDR1 KGHDR, CDR2 SFDVKD. V lost 6 bases to trimming and J lost 9 bases, with 11 bases between them. The CDR3 coding sequence is TGTGCCACCAGTTCGGACGGGGTTTCACCCCTCCACTTT. It translates to CATSSDGVSPLHF.

V is TRBV5-1 and J is TRBJ1-1; D might be TRBD1 (6 bases). The V gene's germline CDR1 is SGHRS and CDR2 YFSETQ. The CDR3 has 14 amino acids. V lost 2 bases and J lost 6, with 14 bases in between. CDR3 in DNA: TGCGCCAGCAGCTTCTTACGGGGGGCAGCTGAAGCTTTCTTT. This translates into CASSFLRGAAEAFF.

The chain recombines TRBV12-3 or TRBV12-4 with TRBJ2-1; 10 bases map to TRBD2. CDR3 length: 18 amino acids. V lost 5 bases to trimming and J lost 6 bases; unmatched junction nucleotides: 16. The CDR3 region is CASSPQLAGRRSTNEQFF. The CDR3 DNA sequence: TGTGCCAGCAGTCCACAACTAGCGGGGAGGAGGTCGACCAATGAGCAGTTCTTC.

About this clonotype: Its ends do not fully match the called genes, so a read error is possible. The rearrangement links TRBV29-1 to TRBJ1-6; 7 bases fit TRBD1. In germline, CDR1 is SQVTM, CDR2 ANQGSEA. The CDR3 covers 13 residues. CDR3 DNA sequence: TGCGGCGTTGGCGACAGGGCAAATTCACCTCTCCACTTT. Translation: CGVGDRANSPLHF.

There are a few counts of this clonotype. It may be a read error: a sequence one base away is much more abundant. The chain combines TRBV12-3 or TRBV12-4 with TRBJ1-2; D is ambiguous. This CDR3 is built from 12 residues. Trimming removed 8 bases at V and 2 bases at J, with 9 bases between. CDR3 region: CASPWTNYGYTF. CDR3 DNA sequence: TGTGCCAGCCCATGGACCAACTATGGCTACACCTTC.

This clonotype was detected many times. This chain connects TRBV29-1 to TRBJ2-5; D might be TRBD1 (5 bases). This CDR3 is built from 13 residues. Trimming stripped 7 bases from V and 2 bases from J, with 14 bases between. Germline V gene sequence: CDR1 SQVTM, CDR2 ANQGSEA. The CDR3 coding sequence is TGCAGCGCCCCAGGGTTTAGGCAAGAGACCCAGTACTTC. It translates to CSAPGFRQETQYF.

Of note for this clonotype: A much larger clone is a single base away; this may be a read error. V and J are TRBV28 and TRBJ2-5, with D possibly TRBD2 on 6 matching bases. Germline values: CDR1 MDHEN, CDR2 SYDVKM. The CDR3 is 14 amino acids. CDR3 amino acids: CVSRRDPGPETQYF. The CDR3, as DNA: TGTGTCAGCAGGAGGGACCCTGGACCAGAGACCCAGTACTTC.

This clonotype was picked up many times. This rearrangement joins TRBV24-1 to TRBJ2-3; D may be TRBD1 (6 bases). V gave up 5 bases and J gave up 4 bases, with 6 bases separating them. Germline-derived CDR1 and CDR2 are KGHDR and SFDVKD. There are 12 residues in the CDR3. The CDR3 DNA is TGTGCCACCAGTGCAGGGGCAGATACGCAGTATTTT. It translates to CATSAGADTQYF.

Many counts were recorded for this clonotype. The chain is built from TRBV12-3 or TRBV12-4 and TRBJ1-6; perhaps TRBD1 as D (6 bases). Trimming left V 8 bases short and J 7 bases short, with 12 bases between. The CDR3 covers 13 residues. The CDR3 sequence is CASGQTGNSPLHF. CDR3 DNA sequence: TGTGCCAGCGGCCAGACAGGCAATTCACCCCTCCACTTT.

This chain connects TRBV5-1 to TRBJ2-5; D is unresolved. Germline values: CDR1 SGHRS, CDR2 YFSETQ. The CDR3 is made up of 14 amino acids. Trimming removed 1 base from V and 2 bases from J, with 9 bases in between. CDR3 DNA sequence: TGCGCCAGCAGCTTGTTCAGTCTTCAAGAGACCCAGTACTTC. It translates to CASSLFSLQETQYF.

V is TRBV14 and J is TRBJ2-5; no clear D. There are 13 residues in the CDR3. With 3 bases removed from V and 5 bases from J, the gap between germline ends came to 10 bases. Germline V gene data show CDR1 as SGHDN and CDR2 as FVKESK. The CDR3 spells CASSHVSPETQYF. The DNA of the CDR3 is TGTGCCAGCAGCCACGTTAGTCCGGAGACCCAGTACTTC.

As regards this clonotype: This may be a read error, as it is one base from a much larger clone. This sequence joins TRBV10-3 and TRBJ2-7; D gene uncertain. There are 17 residues in the CDR3. Trimming stripped 0 bases from V and 2 bases from J, with 17 bases between. Germline V gene sequence: CDR1 ENHRY, CDR2 SYGVKD. The CDR3 nucleotides read TGTGCCATCAGTGAGTCGATTTTAGGGATAGGGACCTACGAGCAGTACTTC. Residues: CAISESILGIGTYEQYF.

Turning to this clonotype: This may arise from a read error, as a much more abundant clone is one base away. The chain combines TRBV24-1 with TRBJ2-1, with 7 bases matching TRBD2. Germline CDR1 reads KGHDR; CDR2 reads SFDVKD. The CDR3 runs to 14 residues. The CDR3 protein is CAASDSSGRNEQFF. In DNA, the CDR3 is TGTGCCGCCAGTGATTCTAGCGGCCGCAATGAGCAGTTCTTC.

This clonotype has ten or more counts. V gene TRBV12-3 or TRBV12-4 combines with J gene TRBJ2-7, with D possibly being TRBD1 (6 bases). This CDR3 comprises 13 residues. V was pared by 6 bases and J by 2 bases, with 11 bases between. This CDR3 reads CASSQQGPYEQYF. The CDR3 DNA sequence: TGTGCCAGCAGCCAACAGGGACCCTACGAGCAGTACTTC.

In the case of this clonotype: One end of the junction is discordant with germline, which a read error may explain. This chain joins TRBV11-2 and TRBJ2-3; TRBD2 is a possible D gene (5 bases). This CDR3 contains 15 residues. From germline, CDR1 is SGHAT and CDR2 FQNNGV. CDR3 nucleotide sequence: TGTTCCAGCAGCTATACAAGCGGTTCCATAGATACGCAGTATTTT. Translating it yields CSSSYTSGSIDTQYF.

Worth noting for this clonotype: A read error is likely, as this CDR3 ends without the conserved phenylalanine or tryptophan. This chain uses TRBV6-6 with TRBJ1-6; D is unclear. Germline V CDR1 and CDR2: MNHNY, SVGAGI (reference sequence). V lost 9 bases and J 0 bases, leaving 9 bases between the germline ends. The CDR3 contains 14 residues. This CDR3 is CASSQPSYNSPLHS. The CDR3 bases are TGTGCCAGTAGTCAGCCCTCCTATAATTCACCCCTCCACTCT.

CDR3 protein: CASGSDRADTQYF. The CDR3 region has the DNA TGTGCCAGCGGCTCAGACAGGGCTGATACGCAGTATTTT. This sequence joins TRBV11-2 and TRBJ2-3; 7 nucleotides match TRBD1. V was clipped by 8 bases and J by 6 bases; unmatched bases: 8. CDR1 and CDR2 (germline): SGHAT, FQNNGV. CDR3 length: 13 amino acids.

As to this clonotype: A much larger clone differs from this one at a single base, so this may be a read error. The V and J genes are TRBV14 and TRBJ1-1, with a tentative D call TRBD1 (6 bases). The CDR3 spans 13 residues. CDR1 is SGHDN, CDR2 FVKESK, per germline. The CDR3 nucleotides are TGTGCCAGCAGCCAAGACAGGGACACTGAAGCTTCCTTT. Its protein is CASSQDRDTEASF.

The CDR3 coding sequence is TGTGCCAGCAGCCCAGGACAGAGCTCTGGAAACACCATATATTTT. This encodes CASSPGQSSGNTIYF. The J gene is TRBJ1-3, the V gene TRBV7-9; tentatively, D is TRBD1 (6 bases). Germline V gene data show CDR1 as SEHNR and CDR2 as FQNEAQ (reference sequence). V was cut by 5 bases and J by 0 bases, with 11 bases left in between. The CDR3 runs to 15 residues.

In the case of this clonotype: This could be a read error, since a much larger clone is one nucleotide away. The chain combines TRBV4-1 with TRBJ2-3, with D possibly matching TRBD2 (8 bases). Trimming took 3 bases from V and 4 from J, leaving 17 bases between them. The CDR3 sequence is 16 residues long. Germline CDR1 reads MGHRA; CDR2 reads YSYEKL. The chain's CDR3 is CASSHAGTRGPDTQYF. In nucleotides, the CDR3 is TGCGCCAGCAGCCATGCCGGGACTAGGGGGCCAGATACGCAGTATTTT.

This clonotype was counted ten times or more. The CDR3 nucleotides read TGTGCTAGTGGTTTGGATCGGCGGGTAGAGACCCAGTACTTC. Protein product: CASGLDRRVETQYF. V is TRBV12-5 and J is TRBJ2-5; D is possibly TRBD2 (5 bases). Trimming took off 1 base at V and 4 bases at J, with 10 bases between the two ends. Germline CDR1 is LGHNT and CDR2 is FRNRAP. The CDR3 contains 14 residues.

The CDR3 DNA sequence: TGTGCCAGCAGCTCCCGTAGCGGTATGAGGGGCACCGGGGAGCTGTTTTTT. Amino acid sequence: CASSSRSGMRGTGELFF. This chain links TRBV11-2 with TRBJ2-2, with D possibly TRBD2 on 6 matching bases. V lost 4 bases and J lost 4, with 19 bases in between. The CDR3 loop spans 17 amino acids. Germline V gene data show CDR1 as SGHAT and CDR2 as FQNNGV.

Notes on this clonotype: Given a much more abundant clone one base away, this may be a read error. The chain combines TRBV29-1 with TRBJ1-1; D is unclear. V gave up 6 bases and J gave up 4 bases, with 12 bases separating them. This CDR3 contains 12 residues. Per the germline V gene, CDR1 is SQVTM and CDR2 is ANQGSEA. CDR3 residues: CSVTGRATEAFF. Written as DNA, the CDR3 is TGCAGCGTCACCGGAAGGGCCACTGAAGCTTTCTTT.

V and J are TRBV11-2 and TRBJ2-1; 9 bases are a match to TRBD1. The trim removed 2 bases at V and 7 bases at J, leaving 15 bases unmatched. CDR1 and CDR2 from the germline V gene are SGHAT and FQNNGV. The CDR3 is 18 amino acids. In DNA, the CDR3 is TGTGCCAGCAGCTTATCGGCGTGCGGGACAGGGAGCGGAAATGAGCAGTTCTTC. It encodes CASSLSACGTGSGNEQFF.

The rearrangement joins TRBV11-2 to TRBJ2-1; D possibly matches TRBD1 or TRBD2 (5 bases each). The CDR3 has 16 amino acids. Trimming shortened V by 10 bases and J by 0 bases, and 19 bases separated the two germline ends. Germline-derived CDR1 and CDR2 are SGHAT and FQNNGV. The CDR3 reads CANRPRDPSSYNEQFF. Written as DNA, the CDR3 is TGTGCCAACAGACCCCGGGACCCGAGCTCCTACAATGAGCAGTTCTTC.

Concerning this clonotype itself: Compared with germline, one end of the junction differs, possibly owing to a read error. The chain carries TRBV4-2 and TRBJ2-7; 11 positions match TRBD1. The length of the CDR3 is 15 residues. The V gene's germline CDR1 is LGHNA and CDR2 YNFKEQ. The CDR3 loop is CASSRAGQGAYEQHF. The CDR3 coding sequence is TGTGCCAGCAGCCGGGCCGGACAGGGGGCGTACGAGCAGCACTTC.

About this clonotype: A much more abundant neighbour one base away suggests this may be a read error. The J gene is TRBJ2-3, the V gene TRBV6-1; D unclear. Trimming took 8 bases from V and 2 from J, leaving 14 bases between them. The CDR3 runs to 14 residues. The V gene's germline CDR1 is MNHNS and CDR2 SASEGT. The CDR3 region is CASEVGGYTDTQYF. CDR3 nucleotide sequence: TGTGCCAGCGAGGTGGGCGGCTACACAGATACGCAGTATTTT.